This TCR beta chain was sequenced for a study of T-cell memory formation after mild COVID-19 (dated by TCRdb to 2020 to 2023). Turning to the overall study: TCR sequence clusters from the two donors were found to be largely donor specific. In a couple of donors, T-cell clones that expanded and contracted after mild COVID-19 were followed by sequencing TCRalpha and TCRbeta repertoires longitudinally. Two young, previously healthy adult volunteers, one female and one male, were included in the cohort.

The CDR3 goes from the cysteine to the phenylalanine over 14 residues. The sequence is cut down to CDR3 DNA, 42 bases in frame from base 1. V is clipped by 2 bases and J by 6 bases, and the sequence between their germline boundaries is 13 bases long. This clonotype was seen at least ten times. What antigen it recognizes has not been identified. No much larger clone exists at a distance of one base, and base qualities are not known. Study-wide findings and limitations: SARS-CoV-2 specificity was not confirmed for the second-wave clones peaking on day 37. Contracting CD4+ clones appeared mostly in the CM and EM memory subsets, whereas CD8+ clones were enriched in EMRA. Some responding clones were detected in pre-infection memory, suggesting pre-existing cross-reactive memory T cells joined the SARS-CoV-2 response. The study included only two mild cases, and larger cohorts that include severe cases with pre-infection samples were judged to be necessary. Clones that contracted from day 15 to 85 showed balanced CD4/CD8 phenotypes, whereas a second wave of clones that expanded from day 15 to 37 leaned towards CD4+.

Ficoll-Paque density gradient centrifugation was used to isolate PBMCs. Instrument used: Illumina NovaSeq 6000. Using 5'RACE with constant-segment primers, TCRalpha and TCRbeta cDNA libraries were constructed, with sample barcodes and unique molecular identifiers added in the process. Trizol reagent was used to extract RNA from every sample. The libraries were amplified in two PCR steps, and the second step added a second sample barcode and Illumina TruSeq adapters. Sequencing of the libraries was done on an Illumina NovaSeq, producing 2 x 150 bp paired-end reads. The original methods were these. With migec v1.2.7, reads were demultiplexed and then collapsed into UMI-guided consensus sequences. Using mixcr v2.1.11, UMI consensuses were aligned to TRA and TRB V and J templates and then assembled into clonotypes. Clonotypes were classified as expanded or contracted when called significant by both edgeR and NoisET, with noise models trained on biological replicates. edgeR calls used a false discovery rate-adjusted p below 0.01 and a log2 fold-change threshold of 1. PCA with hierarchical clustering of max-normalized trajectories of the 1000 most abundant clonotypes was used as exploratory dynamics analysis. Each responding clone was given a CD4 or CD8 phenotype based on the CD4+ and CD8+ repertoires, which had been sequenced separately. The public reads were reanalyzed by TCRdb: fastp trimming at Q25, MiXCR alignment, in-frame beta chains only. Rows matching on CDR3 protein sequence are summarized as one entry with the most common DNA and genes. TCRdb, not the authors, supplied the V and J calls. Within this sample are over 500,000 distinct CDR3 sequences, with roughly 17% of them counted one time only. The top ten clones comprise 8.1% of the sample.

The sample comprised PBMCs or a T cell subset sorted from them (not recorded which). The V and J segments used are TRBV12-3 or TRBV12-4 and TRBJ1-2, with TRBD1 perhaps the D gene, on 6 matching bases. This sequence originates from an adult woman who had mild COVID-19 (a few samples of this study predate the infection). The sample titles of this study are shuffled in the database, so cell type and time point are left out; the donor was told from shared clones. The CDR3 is CASSLRLDSHGYTF. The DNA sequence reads TGTGCCAGCAGTTTAAGGCTGGACAGTCATGGCTACACCTTC.